These 26 T cell receptor beta chains were sequenced from one sample in a study of STAT5B mutations in CD4+ large granular lymphocyte leukemia (dated 2022 in TCRdb). The library was made by the immunoSEQ multiplex PCR assay. Sourced from immuneACCESS, this table was stored by TCRdb with only in-frame sequences that have V and J called. A share of the clones is absent; for the studies checked, an unresolved V gene accounts for under half, and the remainder has no known explanation. The sample profile shows 25,000 to 35,000 clones; 70% to 90% of them were found once. The ten largest make up about 0.42% of the sample. Sequencing was carried out using CD4+ T cells from blood buffy coats. The source is a human donor in good health.

The chain employs TRBV30 and TRBJ1-4; TRBD1 agrees at 7 bases. Germline V lookup: CDR1 GTSNPN, CDR2 SVGIG (reference sequence). There are 15 residues in the CDR3. The V and J ends lost 3 bases and 8 bases, in that order; junction bases with no gene match: 12. The CDR3 nucleotides are TGTGCCTGGAGGGGGGCAGGGGGAGTGGGCGAAAAACTGTTTTTT. Translating gives CAWRGAGGVGEKLFF. The entire variable domain, with the rest obtained from reference TRBV30 and TRBJ1-4, is as follows: SQTIHQWPATLVQPVGSPLSLECTVEGTSNPNLYWYRQAAGRGLQLLFYSVGIGQISSEVPQNLSASRPQDRQFILSSKKLLLSDSGFYLCAWRGAGGVGEKLFFGSGTQLSVL.

This clone was seen more than once but under ten times. The chain links TRBV4-1 to TRBJ1-5; D unclear. This CDR3 is 14 amino acids long. Germline CDR1 is MGHRA and CDR2 is YSYEKL. V lost 1 base and J lost 5, with 9 bases in between. The CDR3 DNA reads as TGCGCCAGCAGCCAAGGAGACTGGGATCAGCCCCAGCATTTT. Its protein product is CASSQGDWDQPQHF.

V usage is TRBV6-6 and J usage is TRBJ2-2; no definite D call. This CDR3 is built from 16 residues. The germline V gene has CDR1 MNHNY and CDR2 SVGAGI (reference sequence). The V end lost 2 bases, the J end lost 0 bases, and 10 bases lay between the germline ends. CDR3 residues: CASSYLLGANTGELFF. The DNA of the CDR3 is TGTGCCAGCAGTTACCTGCTTGGCGCGAACACCGGGGAGCTGTTTTTT.

J is TRBJ1-2 and V is TRBV5-4, with D maybe TRBD1 (5 bases). The CDR3 is 15 amino acids. The ends were cut back, 1 base at V and 4 bases at J, with 14 bases in the middle. Germline V CDR1 and CDR2: SGHNT, YYREEE (reference sequence). As DNA, the CDR3 is TGTGCCAGCAGCTTGTCAGGGAACCTAGGCTATGGCTACACCTTC. It yields the protein CASSLSGNLGYGYTF.

The chain couples TRBV28 to TRBJ1-5, with 7 bases aligning to TRBD1. Germline V CDR1 and CDR2: MDHEN, SYDVKM. The CDR3 runs to 14 residues. Unmatched junction bases numbered 13, after V lost 10 bases and J lost 7 bases. CDR3 sequence reads: CATHLRQGRQPQHF. The DNA of the CDR3 is TGTGCCACCCACCTCAGACAGGGCAGGCAGCCCCAGCATTTT.

This chain joins TRBV19 and TRBJ2-1, with a weak D call TRBD2 (5 bases). Germline V lookup: CDR1 LNHDA, CDR2 SQIVND (reference sequence). The CDR3 runs to 14 residues. V lost 3 bases and J 8 bases, leaving 14 bases between the germline ends. The chain's CDR3 is CASSIRADSDEQFF. In nucleotides, the CDR3 is TGTGCCAGTAGTATCAGAGCGGATTCGGATGAGCAGTTCTTC.

The rearrangement links TRBV5-5 to TRBJ2-1; weak D call: TRBD1 (6 bases). The CDR3 runs 12 residues. Germline CDR1 is SGHKS and CDR2 is YYEKEE (reference sequence). The germline V and J ends were trimmed by 2 bases and 8 bases, with 8 bases remaining between them. This chain's CDR3 is CASSLQGHEQFF. In DNA form, the CDR3 reads TGTGCCAGCAGCTTACAGGGTCATGAGCAGTTCTTC.

The chain joins TRBV6-5 to TRBJ2-7; 7 nucleotides align to TRBD1. Germline V gene sequence: CDR1 MNHEY, CDR2 SVGAGI. The CDR3 is made up of 15 amino acids. V lost 2 bases, J lost 2 bases, and 6 bases stayed unmatched. In DNA, the CDR3 is TGTGCCAGCAGTTACCTCGGGACAGCTACCTACGAGCAGTACTTC. Amino acid sequence: CASSYLGTATYEQYF.

The chain has TRBV6-6 and TRBJ1-1, with a possible D match to TRBD1 (5 bases). Germline-derived CDR1 and CDR2 are MNHNY and SVGAGI (reference sequence). Trimming shortened V by 10 bases and J by 6 bases, and 18 bases separated the two germline ends. There are 13 residues in the CDR3. In DNA, the CDR3 is TGTGCCACCCGAGGGGCCCCATGGCCTGAAGCTTTCTTT. Its translation: CATRGAPWPEAFF.

The chain employs TRBV27 and TRBJ1-4, with D perhaps TRBD1 (6 bases). This CDR3 has 17 amino acids. Deletions cut 6 bases from V and 7 bases from J, with 24 bases between. Germline assignment: CDR1 MNHEY and CDR2 SMNVEV (reference sequence). The CDR3 nucleotides read TGTGCCAGCAGCCTTGGGCTGGGGGGGGCGGTGGGTGAAAAACTGTTTTTT. Protein sequence: CASSLGLGGAVGEKLFF.

The sample holds one count of this clone. V is TRBV7-2 and J is TRBJ2-5; D may match TRBD1 or TRBD2 (5 bases each). This CDR3 is built from 13 residues. The V gene's germline CDR1 is SGHTA and CDR2 FQGNSA. V was clipped by 8 bases and J by 4 bases, with 14 bases between them. CDR3 residues: CASALPGRETQYF. The CDR3 DNA follows: TGTGCCAGCGCCCTTCCGGGACGAGAGACCCAGTACTTC.

The chain combines TRBV2 with TRBJ1-1; D uncertain. V was shortened by 6 bases and J by 0 bases, with 20 bases between the two germline ends. Germline V CDR1 and CDR2: SNHLY, FYNNEI. The CDR3 runs 17 residues. CDR3 amino acids: CASSRARVGGMNTEAFF. CDR3 DNA: TGTGCCAGCAGCCGAGCTAGGGTGGGAGGGATGAACACTGAAGCTTTCTTT.

This sequence joins TRBV2 and TRBJ2-1, with D perhaps matching TRBD1 (6 bases). This CDR3 is 14 amino acids long. The V gene lost 8 bases and the J gene lost 0 bases, with 11 bases spanning the gap. Germline V gene sequence: CDR1 SNHLY, CDR2 FYNNEI. The CDR3 coding sequence is TGTGCCAGCGGGGGCCTAAGCTCCTACAATGAGCAGTTCTTC. This translates into CASGGLSSYNEQFF.

This chain connects TRBV19 to TRBJ2-3, with D unresolved. V gave up 6 bases and J gave up 0 bases, with 16 bases separating them. There are 16 residues in the CDR3. CDR1 is LNHDA and CDR2 is SQIVND in the germline V gene (reference sequence). The CDR3 sequence: CASRETWKTSTDTQYF. In DNA form, the CDR3 reads TGTGCCAGTAGAGAAACTTGGAAAACTAGCACAGATACGCAGTATTTT.

The chain links TRBV7-8 to TRBJ1-6; D might be TRBD1 (6 bases). CDR1 and CDR2 (germline): SGHVS, FQNEAQ. CDR3 size: 15 residues. Trimming cost V 7 bases and J 5 bases, with 15 bases left between them. The CDR3 here is CASTLGGMNNSPLHF. DNA of the CDR3: TGTGCCAGCACCCTAGGGGGGATGAATAATTCACCCCTCCACTTT.

V gene TRBV15 combines with J gene TRBJ2-5; no clear D gene. Per the germline V gene, CDR1 is LNHNV and CDR2 is YYDKDF (reference sequence). The CDR3 has 13 amino acids. V gave up 0 bases and J gave up 4 bases, with 6 bases separating them. CDR3 nucleotide sequence: TGTGCCACCAGCAGAGAACCACCAGAGACCCAGTACTTC. This sequence encodes CATSREPPETQYF.

The chain has TRBV30 and TRBJ2-1; 12 bases are shared with TRBD1. Germline values: CDR1 GTSNPN, CDR2 SVGIG (reference sequence). The CDR3 is made up of 11 amino acids. The CDR3 DNA reads as TGTGGCTACGGGACAGGGGGCGAGCAGTTCTTC. Translation: CGYGTGGEQFF.

This chain joins TRBV7-2 and TRBJ2-1, with D maybe TRBD1 (6 bases). This CDR3 comprises 18 residues. Germline loops: CDR1 SGHTA, CDR2 FQGNSA. Trimming took 5 bases from V and 5 from J, leaving 25 bases between them. This chain's CDR3 is CASSLLPWDTFLDNEQFF. The CDR3 nucleotides read TGTGCCAGCAGCCTTTTACCGTGGGACACGTTCCTTGACAATGAGCAGTTCTTC.

The V call is TRBV30, the J call TRBJ2-4; 7 positions match TRBD2. V was clipped by 0 bases and J by 6 bases; unmatched bases: 2. Germline V CDR1 and CDR2: GTSNPN, SVGIG (reference sequence). The CDR3 sequence is 13 residues long. The CDR3 coding sequence is TGTGCCTGGAGTGTACGGGGGGTAAACATTCAGTACTTC. It specifies CAWSVRGVNIQYF. Based on the CDR3 plus reference TRBV30 and TRBJ2-4, the full variable domain is SQTIHQWPATLVQPVGSPLSLECTVEGTSNPNLYWYRQAAGRGLQLLFYSVGIGQISSEVPQNLSASRPQDRQFILSSKKLLLSDSGFYLCAWSVRGVNIQYFGAGTRLSVL.

This rearrangement joins TRBV4-2 to TRBJ1-2; 7 bases fit TRBD1. The CDR3 loop spans 14 amino acids. Losses at the gene ends were 1 base for V and 4 bases for J; bases not matched to a gene: 3. CDR1 and CDR2 from the germline V gene are LGHNA and YNFKEQ. The CDR3 here is CASSQAGQLYGYTF. CDR3 in DNA: TGTGCCAGCAGCCAAGCGGGACAGCTCTATGGCTACACCTTC.

This chain links TRBV6-5 with TRBJ2-7; 7 bases align to TRBD1. The J segment lost 5 bases and the V segment lost 7 bases, leaving 14 bases of the junction unmatched. Germline loops: CDR1 MNHEY, CDR2 SVGAGI. The CDR3 spans 15 residues. As DNA, the CDR3 is TGTGCCAGCAACCGACCGAGACAGGGAGTACACGAGCAGTACTTC. Translating it yields CASNRPRQGVHEQYF.

V is TRBV28 and J is TRBJ2-7; 10 nucleotides agree with TRBD1. CDR1 is MDHEN and CDR2 is SYDVKM in the germline V gene. V shed 6 bases, J shed 7 bases, and the junction held 12 bases outside the gene matches. The CDR3 is 15 residues long. CDR3 sequence (DNA): TGTGCCAGCAGCCCGAGGGGGACAGGGGTCCGGGAGCAGTACTTC. Protein: CASSPRGTGVREQYF.

The chain recombines TRBV28 with TRBJ1-2; the match to TRBD1 covers 7 bases. The germline CDR1 and CDR2 sequences are MDHEN and SYDVKM. V was clipped by 7 bases and J by 5 bases; unmatched bases: 13. The CDR3 totals 15 residues. For the CDR3, the DNA is TGTGCCAGCACCGCCGGACAGGTCGTTTTGTATGGCTACACCTTC. Translated: CASTAGQVVLYGYTF.

This clone was observed a single time. The chain has TRBV2 and TRBJ2-2; tentative D call: TRBD2 (5 bases). This CDR3 has 14 residues. CDR1 is SNHLY, CDR2 FYNNEI, per germline. V gave up 5 bases and J gave up 3 bases, with 10 bases separating them. Here the CDR3 DNA reads TGTGCCAGCAGTAGAGGGTCGGACACCGGGGAGCTGTTTTTT. It yields the protein CASSRGSDTGELFF.

The chain carries TRBV2 and TRBJ2-5; D not certain. The J call is uncertain, as TRBJ2-7 better fits the DNA end. Germline V gives CDR1 SNHLY, CDR2 FYNNEI. The CDR3 is 12 residues long. CDR3 residues: CASSVRVYEQYF. CDR3 nucleotides: TGTGCCAGCAGTGTACGTGTGTACGAGCAGTACTTC.

The V and J genes are TRBV5-1 and TRBJ2-3; TRBD2 matches at 8 bases. Trimming took 5 bases from V and 0 from J; bases not matched to a gene: 5. This CDR3 has 15 residues. CDR1 and CDR2 from the germline V gene are SGHRS and YFSETQ. CDR3 loop: CASRKAGGSTDTQYF. CDR3 DNA sequence: TGCGCCAGCAGAAAGGCGGGAGGAAGCACAGATACGCAGTATTTT. Complete variable domain (other parts from reference TRBV5-1 and TRBJ2-3): KAGVTQTPRYLIKTRGQQVTLSCSPISGHRSVSWYQQTPGQGLQFLFEYFSETQRNKGNFPGRFSGRQFSNSRSEMNVSTLELGDSALYLCASRKAGGSTDTQYFGPGTRLTVL.